The 32 T cell receptor beta chains given below trace back to one sample, sequenced in a study of CXCR3-negative and CXCR3-positive naive CD8 T cells. Findings and limits, study-wide: Higher TRB CDR3 hydrophobicity marked CXCR3-positive naive cells relative to CXCR3-negative naive cells.

Researchers prepared the TRB cDNA libraries using 5' RACE with UMI labels. TCRdb re-called the 5' RACE reads and shows each CDR3 protein once, DNA omitted. Its table lists about 90,000 distinct CDR3 sequences. Their cognate antigens are unknown. Sequenced material: naive CXCR3+ CD8+ T cells from blood. Subset defined: CD45RO-CCR7+CD27+CD95- naive CD8+ T cells expressing CXCR3 (TNR3+). These receptor sequences come from a human donor in good health. Some clones in this sample may be carry-over from other donors' samples.

The rearrangement uses TRBV4-1 and TRBJ2-7. Per germline, CDR1 MGHRA and CDR2 YSYEKL. The CDR3 loop spans 17 amino acids. This CDR3 is CASSQASLADEPYEQYF.

The genes are TRBV10-3 and TRBJ2-7. CDR3 length: 12 residues. CDR1 and CDR2 from the germline V gene are ENHRY and SYGVKD. This CDR3 is CAISDTEYEQYF.

The chain joins TRBV20-1 to TRBJ2-7; TCRdb indicates TRBD2, and absent DNA this call remains unverified. Looked up from germline, CDR1 is DFQATT and CDR2 is SNEGSKA (reference sequence). This CDR3 is 13 amino acids long. The CDR3 sequence: CSKTGDLLYEQYF.

The genes are TRBV12-3 or TRBV12-4 and TRBJ1-2. The CDR3 sequence is 13 residues long. The CDR3 reads CASSRTANYGYTF.

The chain links TRBV7-2 to TRBJ1-1; the TCRdb D gene call, TRBD1, has no DNA to confirm it. Germline V CDR1 and CDR2: SGHTA, FQGNSA. CDR3 size: 13 residues. The CDR3 reads CASRRGQNTEAFF. Supplemented by reference TRBV7-2 and TRBJ1-1, the full variable domain reads GAGVSQSPSNKVTEKGKDVELRCDPISGHTALYWYRQSLGQGLEFLIYFQGNSAPDKSGLPSDRFSAERTGGSVSTLTIQRTQQEDSAVYLCASRRGQNTEAFFGQGTRLTVV.

The chain recombines TRBV6-5 with TRBJ2-7. CDR3 size: 16 residues. Germline V gene sequence: CDR1 MNHEY, CDR2 SVGAGI. The CDR3 protein is CASRGLSGQSPYEQYF.

The chain joins TRBV29-1 to TRBJ2-1. This CDR3 region has 13 residues. Germline V CDR1 and CDR2: SQVTM, ANQGSEA. The CDR3 region is CSGGHRAYNEQFF.

The J gene is TRBJ2-1, the V gene TRBV15. Germline V gives CDR1 LNHNV, CDR2 YYDKDF (reference sequence). The CDR3 is 15 residues long. Here the CDR3 reads CATSRGRGNTNEQFF.

This chain connects TRBV6-5 to TRBJ2-1; the TCRdb call, TRBD1, lacks DNA for checking. This CDR3 spans 15 amino acids. Looked up from germline, CDR1 is MNHEY and CDR2 is SVGAGI. This CDR3 reads CASSLQGALGNEQFF.

This rearrangement joins TRBV29-1 to TRBJ2-4; with no DNA, the TCRdb D assignment of TRBD1 cannot be verified. Germline V gene lookup returns CDR1 SQVTM and CDR2 ANQGSEA. This CDR3 region has 13 residues. CDR3 amino acids: CSVGGGWGDIQYF. The variable domain in full, completed from reference TRBV29-1 and TRBJ2-4, reads SAVISQKPSRDICQRGTSLTIQCQVDSQVTMMFWYRQQPGQSLTLIATANQGSEATYESGFVIDKFPISRPNLTFSTLTVSNMSPEDSSIYLCSVGGGWGDIQYFGAGTRLSVL.

The genes are TRBV14 and TRBJ2-6; with no DNA, the TCRdb D assignment of TRBD1 cannot be verified. Germline loops: CDR1 SGHDN, CDR2 FVKESK. The CDR3 has 19 amino acids. The CDR3 protein is CASSPGQGEVASGANVLTF. The whole variable domain, remainder taken from reference TRBV14 and TRBJ2-6, is EAGVTQFPSHSVIEKGQTVTLRCDPISGHDNLYWYRRVMGKEIKFLLHFVKESKQDESGMPNNRFLAERTGGTYSTLKVQPAELEDSGVYFCASSPGQGEVASGANVLTFGAGSRLTVL.

V and J are TRBV29-1 and TRBJ2-1; the TCRdb call, TRBD2, lacks DNA for checking. CDR3 length: 11 residues. From germline, CDR1 is SQVTM and CDR2 ANQGSEA. Here the CDR3 reads CSGDLVNEQFF.

The chain has TRBV6-5 and TRBJ2-2; TCRdb's D gene call, TRBD1, goes unchecked for lack of DNA. Germline V gives CDR1 MNHEY, CDR2 SVGAGI. The CDR3 is 14 residues long. The CDR3: CASSYSGGGGELFF.

The chain couples TRBV20-1 to TRBJ1-2; there is no DNA to check the TCRdb D call of TRBD1. The CDR3 is 17 amino acids. The germline gives CDR1 DFQATT, CDR2 SNEGSKA (reference sequence). This chain's CDR3 is CSARTMDSHLKNYGYTF.

This chain connects TRBV20-1 to TRBJ2-7. This CDR3 is 15 amino acids long. The germline gives CDR1 DFQATT, CDR2 SNEGSKA (reference sequence). The CDR3 spells CSARDIQNSPSEQYF.

This chain connects TRBV6-2 or TRBV6-3 to TRBJ2-2; without DNA, the TCRdb call of TRBD1 cannot be checked. Germline CDR1 reads MNHEY; CDR2 reads SVGEGT. CDR3 size: 15 residues. Here the CDR3 reads CASQGQTSNTGELFF.

This CDR3 reads CAISPSGENTGELFF. The chain joins TRBV10-3 to TRBJ2-2; TCRdb designates TRBD1, a call that cannot be tested without DNA. Germline CDR1 and CDR2: ENHRY and SYGVKD. This CDR3 contains 15 residues.

CDR3 region: CASSQVGDGGEQFF. This chain joins TRBV14 and TRBJ2-1; TCRdb's D call, TRBD2, is unchecked because there is no DNA. The CDR3 has 14 amino acids. Germline CDR1 is SGHDN and CDR2 is FVKESK.

The chain joins TRBV27 to TRBJ2-1; without DNA, the TCRdb call of TRBD1 cannot be checked. The CDR3 extends over 14 amino acids. CDR1 and CDR2 from the germline V gene are MNHEY and SMNVEV (reference sequence). This CDR3 reads CASRLAGGINEQFF.

The rearrangement uses TRBV7-2 and TRBJ2-7; checking the TCRdb D call of TRBD1 is not possible without DNA. This CDR3 comprises 15 residues. CDR1 SGHTA and CDR2 FQGNSA come from the germline V gene. The CDR3 region is CASSPPGGGLHEQYF. Based on the CDR3 plus reference TRBV7-2 and TRBJ2-7, the full variable domain is GAGVSQSPSNKVTEKGKDVELRCDPISGHTALYWYRQSLGQGLEFLIYFQGNSAPDKSGLPSDRFSAERTGGSVSTLTIQRTQQEDSAVYLCASSPPGGGLHEQYFGPGTRLTVT.

This CDR3 is CASSFMGQNYEQYF. The V gene is TRBV28, the J gene TRBJ2-7; absent DNA, TCRdb's TRBD1 call cannot be checked. CDR1 and CDR2 from the germline V gene are MDHEN and SYDVKM. The CDR3 runs 14 residues.

The chain links TRBV29-1 to TRBJ1-1. The CDR3 is 11 residues long. CDR1 is SQVTM, CDR2 ANQGSEA, per germline. The CDR3 loop is CSVGQTTEAFF. Combining the CDR3 with reference TRBV29-1 and TRBJ1-1 gives the whole variable domain SAVISQKPSRDICQRGTSLTIQCQVDSQVTMMFWYRQQPGQSLTLIATANQGSEATYESGFVIDKFPISRPNLTFSTLTVSNMSPEDSSIYLCSVGQTTEAFFGQGTRLTVV.

The chain combines TRBV14 with TRBJ2-7; the D gene TCRdb calls, TRBD2, cannot be checked with no DNA. The CDR3 covers 16 residues. The germline V gene encodes CDR1 SGHDN and CDR2 FVKESK. CDR3: CASSQGTSGGSYEQYF.

The chain uses TRBV27 and TRBJ1-2; checking the TCRdb D call of TRBD1 is not possible without DNA. Germline CDR1 is MNHEY and CDR2 is SMNVEV (reference sequence). CDR3 size: 13 residues. CDR3: CASSGQGAPGYTF.

The chain carries TRBV7-6 and TRBJ2-3; TCRdb's assignment of TRBD2 cannot be checked, as there is no DNA. CDR1 is SGHVS, CDR2 FNYEAQ, per germline. The CDR3 has 13 amino acids. This chain's CDR3 is CASSSSGGGTQYF.

Here the CDR3 reads CASKIMVASTDTQYF. The chain couples TRBV27 to TRBJ2-3. Germline V lookup: CDR1 MNHEY, CDR2 SMNVEV (reference sequence). The CDR3 has 15 residues.

V usage is TRBV6-2 or TRBV6-3 and J usage is TRBJ1-5; TCRdb outputs TRBD1, but without DNA this stays unchecked. Germline V gene lookup returns CDR1 MNHEY and CDR2 SVGEGT. This CDR3 is built from 15 residues. The CDR3 spells CASSSGQGGDQPQHF.

The rearrangement links TRBV29-1 to TRBJ2-1; the TRBD1 assignment by TCRdb is unverifiable without DNA. The CDR3 is 14 residues long. CDR1 SQVTM and CDR2 ANQGSEA come from the germline V gene. The CDR3 region is CSVDLTGGLCEQFF.

CDR3 region: CSATDRKRTEAFF. J is TRBJ1-1 and V is TRBV20-1; TCRdb lists TRBD1, though no DNA is available to test this call. This CDR3 has 13 amino acids. The germline CDR1 and CDR2 sequences are DFQATT and SNEGSKA (reference sequence).

CDR3: CSARFGFTTEAFF. The chain couples TRBV20-1 to TRBJ1-1. CDR3 length: 13 residues. Germline V CDR1 and CDR2: DFQATT, SNEGSKA (reference sequence).

V and J are TRBV4-1 and TRBJ2-7. The CDR3 consists of 14 residues. Looked up from germline, CDR1 is MGHRA and CDR2 is YSYEKL. The CDR3 sequence: CASSQEALGYEQYF.

The genes are TRBV15 and TRBJ2-7; TCRdb's D call of TRBD1 is untestable without DNA. In germline, CDR1 is LNHNV, CDR2 YYDKDF (reference sequence). This CDR3 comprises 14 residues. This CDR3 is CATSRNRVPYEQCF. Based on the CDR3 plus reference TRBV15 and TRBJ2-7, the full variable domain is DAMVIQNPRYQVTQFGKPVTLSCSQTLNHNVMYWYQQKSSQAPKLLFHYYDKDFNNEADTPDNFQSRRPNTSFCFLDIRSPGLGDTAMYLCATSRNRVPYEQCFGPGTRLTVT.